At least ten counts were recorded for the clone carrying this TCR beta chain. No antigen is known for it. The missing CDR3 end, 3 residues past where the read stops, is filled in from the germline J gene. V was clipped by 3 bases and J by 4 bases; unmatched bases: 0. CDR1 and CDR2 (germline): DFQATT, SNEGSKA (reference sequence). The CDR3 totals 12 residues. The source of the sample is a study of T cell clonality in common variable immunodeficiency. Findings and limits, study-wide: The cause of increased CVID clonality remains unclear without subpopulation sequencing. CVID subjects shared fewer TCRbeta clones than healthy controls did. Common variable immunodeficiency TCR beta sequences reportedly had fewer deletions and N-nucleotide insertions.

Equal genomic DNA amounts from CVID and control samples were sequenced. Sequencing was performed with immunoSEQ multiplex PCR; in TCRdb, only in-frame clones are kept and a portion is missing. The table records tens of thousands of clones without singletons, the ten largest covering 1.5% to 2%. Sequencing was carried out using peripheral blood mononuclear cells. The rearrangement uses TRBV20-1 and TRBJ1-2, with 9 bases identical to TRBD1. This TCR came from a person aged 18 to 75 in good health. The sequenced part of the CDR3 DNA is TGCAGTGCTAGGACAGGGGGCTATGGC. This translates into CSARTGGYG. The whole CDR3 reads CSARTGGYGYTF.